One sample yielded the 25 T cell receptor beta chains listed below, sequenced in a study of shared clonotypes between healthy human individuals. Produced via immunoSEQ multiplex PCR; TCRdb's table is partial and in-frame only. Of hundreds of thousands of clones listed, roughly 80% were seen once; the top ten hold around 14%. The sequenced material came from PBMCs. The receptors come from a middle-aged woman in good health. Some clones in this sample may be carry-over from other donors' samples.

The chain is built from TRBV9 and TRBJ2-1; 11 bases line up with TRBD1. J lost 2 bases, V lost 0 bases, and 4 bases had no gene match. The CDR3 is 17 amino acids. Germline V lookup: CDR1 SGDLS, CDR2 YYNGEE. For the CDR3, the DNA is TGTGCCAGCAGCGTAGGAAGGGGACAGGGGGCCTACAATGAGCAGTTCTTC. Translation gives CASSVGRGQGAYNEQFF.

The chain is built from TRBV7-8 and TRBJ2-1; unclear D gene. With 5 bases removed from V and 8 bases from J, the gap between germline ends came to 7 bases. The germline V gene has CDR1 SGHVS and CDR2 FQNEAQ. CDR3 length: 11 amino acids. The CDR3 spells CASSMGYEQFF. The DNA for the CDR3 is TGTGCCAGCAGCATGGGTTATGAGCAGTTCTTC.

This sequence joins TRBV4-1 and TRBJ2-1; D gene uncertain. V shed 3 bases and J shed 5 bases, with 8 bases lying between them. The CDR3 consists of 13 residues. Germline CDR1 reads MGHRA; CDR2 reads YSYEKL. The CDR3: CASSQTRNNEQFF. The CDR3 DNA reads TGCGCCAGCAGCCAGACCAGGAACAATGAGCAGTTCTTC.

V is TRBV7-9 and J is TRBJ2-3; 13 bases are shared with TRBD2. Germline CDR1 reads SEHNR; CDR2 reads FQNEAQ (reference sequence). The junction had 9 bases not matched to a gene; V was cut back by 3 bases and J by 6 bases. The CDR3 contains 17 residues. The CDR3 spells CASSFSGTSGTMDTQYF. The CDR3 nucleotides are TGTGCCAGCAGCTTTTCCGGGACTAGCGGGACAATGGATACGCAGTATTTT.

This chain joins TRBV6-5 and TRBJ2-1, with D uncertain. Germline V gives CDR1 MNHEY, CDR2 SVGAGI. V was shortened by 5 bases and J by 4 bases, with 3 bases between the two germline ends. CDR3 length: 11 residues. The CDR3 is CASSRYNEQFF. DNA for the CDR3: TGTGCCAGCAGTCGTTACAATGAGCAGTTCTTC.

This clone was observed once. This chain connects TRBV5-1 to TRBJ1-3, with D perhaps matching TRBD1 (6 bases). The CDR3 spans 15 residues. Germline V gene lookup returns CDR1 SGHRS and CDR2 YFSETQ. V lost 5 bases, J lost 4 bases, and 16 bases lay in between. The CDR3 reads CASRRDRPVGNTIYF. Written as DNA, the CDR3 is TGCGCCAGCAGGCGTGACAGGCCCGTCGGAAACACCATATATTTT. Full variable domain (remainder filled in from reference TRBV5-1 and TRBJ1-3): KAGVTQTPRYLIKTRGQQVTLSCSPISGHRSVSWYQQTPGQGLQFLFEYFSETQRNKGNFPGRFSGRQFSNSRSEMNVSTLELGDSALYLCASRRDRPVGNTIYFGEGSWLTVV.

This clone was observed a handful of times. This rearrangement joins TRBV6-1 to TRBJ2-7; D gene uncertain. The CDR3 has 13 amino acids. V lost 1 base to trimming and J lost 4 bases, with 8 bases between them. Germline V gene data show CDR1 as MNHNS and CDR2 as SASEGT. The CDR3 sequence: CASSEVNTYEQYF. Written as DNA, the CDR3 is TGTGCCAGCAGTGAAGTCAACACATACGAGCAGTACTTC.

The chain recombines TRBV19 with TRBJ2-7; 9 bases fit TRBD2. This CDR3 spans 15 amino acids. CDR1 is LNHDA and CDR2 is SQIVND in the germline V gene (reference sequence). V was clipped by 1 base and J by 6 bases; unmatched bases: 7. CDR3 protein: CASSIAVASGIEQYF. The CDR3 bases are TGTGCCAGTAGTATAGCGGTGGCTAGCGGGATCGAGCAGTACTTC. The entire variable domain, with the rest obtained from reference TRBV19 and TRBJ2-7, is as follows: DGGITQSPKYLFRKEGQNVTLSCEQNLNHDAMYWYRQDPGQGLRLIYYSQIVNDFQKGDIAEGYSVSREKKESFPLTVTSAQKNPTAFYLCASSIAVASGIEQYFGPGTRLTVT.

The chain combines TRBV9 with TRBJ2-2; TRBD2 matches 10 bases. CDR1 and CDR2 from the germline V gene are SGDLS and YYNGEE. This CDR3 has 16 amino acids. Losses at the gene ends were 4 bases for V and 4 bases for J; bases not matched to a gene: 7. CDR3 DNA sequence: TGTGCCAGCAGCCCCTTAGCGGGAGGTTTCACCGGGGAGCTGTTTTTT. This sequence encodes CASSPLAGGFTGELFF.

The chain combines TRBV6-9 with TRBJ2-7, with D uncertain. V was pared by 1 base and J by 2 bases, with 9 bases between. The length of the CDR3 is 14 residues. Germline CDR1 is MNHGY and CDR2 is SVAAGI. DNA for the CDR3: TGTGCCAGCAGTTATTTTCGCCCAACCTACGAGCAGTACTTC. This sequence encodes CASSYFRPTYEQYF.

This clone was counted only a few times. The CDR3: CASIRGGAGGYTF. The CDR3 nucleotides read TGTGCCAGCATTCGAGGGGGCGCCGGTGGCTACACCTTC. V is TRBV2 and J is TRBJ1-2; 7 nucleotides align to TRBD1. V lost 7 bases to trimming and J lost 7 bases; unmatched junction nucleotides: 9. This CDR3 spans 13 amino acids. Per the germline V gene, CDR1 is SNHLY and CDR2 is FYNNEI.

This chain links TRBV7-2 with TRBJ2-5; no definite D call. The ends were cut back, 5 bases at V and 4 bases at J, with 8 bases in the middle. There are 12 residues in the CDR3. Per germline, CDR1 SGHTA and CDR2 FQGNSA. In DNA, the CDR3 is TGTGCCAGCAGCCCGATAGGAGAGACCCAGTACTTC. Translating it yields CASSPIGETQYF.

The chain couples TRBV6-1 to TRBJ2-5; D perhaps matches TRBD1 (6 bases). This CDR3 is built from 13 residues. Trimming pared 6 bases from V and 5 bases from J, leaving 13 bases between. Looked up from germline, CDR1 is MNHNS and CDR2 is SASEGT. As DNA, the CDR3 is TGTGCCAGCAGCCCACAGGGCCGGGAGACCCAGTACTTC. Protein sequence: CASSPQGRETQYF.

The chain links TRBV7-9 to TRBJ2-7; tentatively, D is TRBD1 (6 bases). V was shortened by 6 bases and J by 3 bases, with 9 bases between the two germline ends. The CDR3 runs 12 residues. CDR1 and CDR2 (germline): SEHNR, FQNEAQ (reference sequence). The CDR3 sequence is CASRKTGYEQYF. CDR3 nucleotide sequence: TGTGCCAGCAGGAAGACAGGCTACGAGCAGTACTTC. The whole variable domain, remainder taken from reference TRBV7-9 and TRBJ2-7, is DTGVSQNPRHKITKRGQNVTFRCDPISEHNRLYWYRQTLGQGPEFLTYFQNEAQLEKSRLLSDRFSAERPKGSFSTLEIQRTEQGDSAMYLCASRKTGYEQYFGPGTRLTVT.

A single count supports this clone. The chain uses TRBV28 and TRBJ1-2; D is unclear. Looked up from germline, CDR1 is MDHEN and CDR2 is SYDVKM. Trimming cost V 5 bases and J 6 bases, with 13 bases left between them. This CDR3 has 13 residues. This chain's CDR3 is CASSTPGDDGYTF. For the CDR3, the DNA is TGTGCCAGCAGTACCCCGGGAGATGATGGCTACACCTTC.

The CDR3 loop is CASTLGRTANTEAFF. CDR3 in DNA: TGTGCCAGCACCCTCGGTCGGACGGCGAACACTGAAGCTTTCTTT. The chain joins TRBV6-1 to TRBJ1-1; no firm D call. Germline V lookup: CDR1 MNHNS, CDR2 SASEGT. This CDR3 comprises 15 residues. Trimming left V 7 bases short and J 1 base short, with 16 bases between.

The gene calls are TRBV27 and TRBJ2-1, with TRBD2 matching over 16 bases. The V segment lost 2 bases and the J segment 0 bases; nucleotides outside the gene matches: 1. The germline V gene has CDR1 MNHEY and CDR2 SMNVEV (reference sequence). The CDR3 spans 18 residues. The CDR3 loop is CASSLGTSGRGSYNEQFF. CDR3 DNA: TGTGCCAGCAGTTTAGGGACTAGCGGGAGGGGCTCCTACAATGAGCAGTTCTTC.

The chain combines TRBV11-2 with TRBJ2-4; D remains ambiguous. This CDR3 has 16 residues. Germline V gene data show CDR1 as SGHAT and CDR2 as FQNNGV. Trimming cost V 2 bases and J 0 bases, with 11 bases left between them. CDR3: CASSLIFPKAKNIQYF. CDR3 sequence (DNA): TGTGCCAGCAGCTTAATTTTCCCAAAAGCCAAAAACATTCAGTACTTC.

This clone appeared a single time. V usage is TRBV11-2 and J usage is TRBJ2-7; 7 bases are a match to TRBD1. Germline V lookup: CDR1 SGHAT, CDR2 FQNNGV. V lost 4 bases, J lost 3 bases, and 9 bases stayed unmatched. There are 15 residues in the CDR3. The CDR3 DNA is TGTGCCAGCAGCTCCGCCGGGACAGCTGGCTACGAGCAGTACTTC. This gives the protein CASSSAGTAGYEQYF.

This sequence joins TRBV10-3 and TRBJ2-7, with TRBD1 identical over 12 bases. The CDR3 has 16 residues. CDR1 ENHRY and CDR2 SYGVKD come from the germline V gene. Trimming took 4 bases from V and 1 from J; bases not matched to a gene: 5. CDR3 coding DNA: TGTGCCATCAGTGTCCCGGGACAGGGGGCATCCTACGAGCAGTACTTC. Translating gives CAISVPGQGASYEQYF.

Comment on this clone: In the same sample, other DNA sequences code for this CDR3. V usage is TRBV10-3 and J usage is TRBJ1-1; 8 bases map to TRBD1. CDR1 and CDR2 from the germline V gene are ENHRY and SYGVKD. After removal of 4 bases from V and 2 bases from J, the junction contained 3 bases not matched to a gene. The CDR3 covers 14 residues. The CDR3 region is CAISGRGLNTEAFF. In DNA form, the CDR3 reads TGTGCCATCAGTGGCAGGGGGCTCAACACTGAAGCTTTCTTT.

This clone occurred many times. The same CDR3 is also encoded by other DNA sequences in this sample. V is TRBV4-1 and J is TRBJ2-7; TRBD2 matches 12 bases. Per germline, CDR1 MGHRA and CDR2 YSYEKL. The length of the CDR3 is 15 residues. The J segment lost 5 bases and the V segment lost 3 bases, leaving 5 bases of the junction unmatched. This CDR3 reads CASSHLTSGSNEQYF. In DNA form, the CDR3 reads TGCGCCAGCAGCCACCTGACTAGCGGGAGTAACGAGCAGTACTTC.

The V gene is TRBV5-1, the J gene TRBJ2-3; D remains unclear. Per the germline V gene, CDR1 is SGHRS and CDR2 is YFSETQ. V lost 0 bases and J 0 bases, leaving 8 bases between the germline ends. This CDR3 has 15 residues. This CDR3 is CASSLDPSSTDTQYF. The CDR3 nucleotides read TGCGCCAGCAGCTTGGACCCCTCTAGCACAGATACGCAGTATTTT.

This clone appeared a few times. V and J are TRBV15 and TRBJ1-5; the match to TRBD1 covers 7 bases. Per germline, CDR1 LNHNV and CDR2 YYDKDF (reference sequence). This CDR3 has 15 amino acids. V was pared by 0 bases and J by 5 bases, with 4 bases of the junction left unmatched. CDR3 nucleotides: TGTGCCACCAGCAGAGAGGCCAGGGGGGATCAGCCCCAGCATTTT. It encodes CATSREARGDQPQHF.

The chain has TRBV19 and TRBJ1-5, with 8 positions matching TRBD1. From germline, CDR1 is LNHDA and CDR2 SQIVND (reference sequence). The CDR3 is 14 residues long. V was pared by 5 bases and J by 6 bases, with 6 bases of the junction left unmatched. The CDR3 nucleotides are TGTGCCAGTAGTGACCAGGGGGCTATTCAGCCCCAGCATTTT. As protein: CASSDQGAIQPQHF.